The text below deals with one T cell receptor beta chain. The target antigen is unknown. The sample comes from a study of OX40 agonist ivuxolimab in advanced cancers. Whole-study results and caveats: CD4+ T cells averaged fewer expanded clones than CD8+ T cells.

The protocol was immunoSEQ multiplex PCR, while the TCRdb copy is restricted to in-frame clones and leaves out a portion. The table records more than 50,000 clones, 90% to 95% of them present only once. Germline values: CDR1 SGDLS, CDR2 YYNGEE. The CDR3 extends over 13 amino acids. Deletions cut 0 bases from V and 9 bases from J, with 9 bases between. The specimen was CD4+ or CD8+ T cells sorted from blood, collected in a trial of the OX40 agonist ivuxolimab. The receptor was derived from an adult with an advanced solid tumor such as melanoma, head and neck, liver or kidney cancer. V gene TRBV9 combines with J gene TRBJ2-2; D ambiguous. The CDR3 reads CASSVGNVRELFF. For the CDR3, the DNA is TGTGCCAGCAGCGTAGGGAACGTCCGGGAGCTGTTTTTT.